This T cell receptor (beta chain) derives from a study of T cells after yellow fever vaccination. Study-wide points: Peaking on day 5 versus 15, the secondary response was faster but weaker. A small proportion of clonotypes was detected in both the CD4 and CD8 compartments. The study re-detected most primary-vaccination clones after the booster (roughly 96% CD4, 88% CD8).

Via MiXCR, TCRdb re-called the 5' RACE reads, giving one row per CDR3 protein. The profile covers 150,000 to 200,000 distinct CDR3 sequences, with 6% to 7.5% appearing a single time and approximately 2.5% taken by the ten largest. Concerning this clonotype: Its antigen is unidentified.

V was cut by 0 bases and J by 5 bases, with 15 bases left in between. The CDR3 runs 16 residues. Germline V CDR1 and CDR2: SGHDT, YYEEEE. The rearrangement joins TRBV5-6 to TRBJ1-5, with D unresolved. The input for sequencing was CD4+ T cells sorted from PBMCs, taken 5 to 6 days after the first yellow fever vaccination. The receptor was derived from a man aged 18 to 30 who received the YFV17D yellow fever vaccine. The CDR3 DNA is TGTGCCAGCAGCTTGGCGGCGGCAGTCACGCATCAGCCCCAGCATTTT. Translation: CASSLAAAVTHQPQHF. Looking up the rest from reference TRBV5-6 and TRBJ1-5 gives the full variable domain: DAGVTQSPTHLIKTRGQQVTLRCSPKSGHDTVSWYQQALGQGPQFIFQYYEEEERQRGNFPDRFSGHQFPNYSSELNVNALLLGDSALYLCASSLAAAVTHQPQHFGDGTRLSIL.